This T cell receptor beta chain was sequenced during a study of cytomegalovirus exposure and HLA in healthy donors. J gave up 7 bases and V 5 bases, and 7 bases lay outside the gene matches. Germline CDR1 and CDR2: SQVTM and ANQGSEA. The CDR3 is 13 amino acids. The PCR contained 60 Vbeta and 13 Jbeta primers. This table comes from immunoSEQ multiplex PCR, and its TCRdb copy is limited to in-frame clones, with some not included. In the table there are about 64,000 clones, about 85% of which are singletons. The specimen was PBMCs. The receptor was isolated from a female donor in good health and CMV-seronegative. The chain joins TRBV29-1 to TRBJ2-3; 9 nucleotides line up with TRBD2. The CDR3 reads CSVQGGLANTQYF. CDR3 sequence (DNA): TGCAGCGTTCAGGGGGGACTAGCTAATACGCAGTATTTT.